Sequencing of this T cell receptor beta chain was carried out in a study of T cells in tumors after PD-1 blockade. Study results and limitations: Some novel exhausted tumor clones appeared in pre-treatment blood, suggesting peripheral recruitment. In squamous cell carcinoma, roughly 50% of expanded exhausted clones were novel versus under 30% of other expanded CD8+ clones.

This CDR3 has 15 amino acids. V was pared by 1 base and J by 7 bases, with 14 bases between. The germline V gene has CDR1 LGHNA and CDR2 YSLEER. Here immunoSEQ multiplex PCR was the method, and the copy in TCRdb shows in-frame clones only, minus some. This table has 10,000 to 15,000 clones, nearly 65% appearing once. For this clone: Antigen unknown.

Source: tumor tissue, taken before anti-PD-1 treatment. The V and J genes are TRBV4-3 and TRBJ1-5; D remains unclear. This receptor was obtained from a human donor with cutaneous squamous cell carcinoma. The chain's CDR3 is CASSQVASPQQPQHF. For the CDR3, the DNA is TGCGCCAGCAGCCAAGTTGCGTCCCCTCAGCAGCCCCAGCATTTT.